These T cell receptor beta chains were read from a single sample in a study of post-analysis software for immune sequencing data. A single record per CDR3 protein comes from TCRdb applying MiXCR to the PCR reads. The table records under 900,000 distinct CDR3 sequences, around 50% of them present only once. The sample consisted of blood. These receptors all come from a girl aged 5 to 17 with multiple sclerosis. The CDR3 runs from the conserved cysteine through the conserved F or W. Each record gives: CDR3 DNA, CDR3 protein, clone size, D gene, V gene, J gene. D genes are given only for firm matches. Clone size appears in some rows only: once, few, many, or a class for an expanded clone.

cdr3_nt: TGCAGTGCTAGAGACCGGGCTAACGCCCACAATGAGCAGTTCTTC
cdr3_aa: CSARDRANAHNEQFF
clone_size: once
d_call: .
v_call: TRBV20-1
j_call: TRBJ2-1

cdr3_nt: TGCAGTGCCCGGGCTAGCGGGAGGGCGGACGAGCAGTACTTC
cdr3_aa: CSARASGRADEQYF
clone_size: few
d_call: TRBD2
v_call: TRBV20-1
j_call: TRBJ2-7

cdr3_nt: TGTGCCAGCAGCCCCGACAGGGCCAACACAGATACGCAGTATTTT
cdr3_aa: CASSPDRANTDTQYF
clone_size: .
d_call: TRBD1
v_call: TRBV7-3
j_call: TRBJ2-3

cdr3_nt: TGTGCCAGCAGTGAGATGACAGGGTTCGGCGAGCAGTACTTC
cdr3_aa: CASSEMTGFGEQYF
clone_size: few
d_call: TRBD1
v_call: TRBV25-1
j_call: TRBJ2-7

cdr3_nt: TGTGCCAGCAGTGAGACAACTAGCGGTTCCTACAATGAGCAGTTCTTC
cdr3_aa: CASSETTSGSYNEQFF
clone_size: .
d_call: TRBD2
v_call: TRBV25-1
j_call: TRBJ2-1

cdr3_nt: TGTGCCAGCAGCTTCTCCGGGACAGGGGTCTACGAGCAGTACTTC
cdr3_aa: CASSFSGTGVYEQYF
clone_size: .
d_call: TRBD1
v_call: TRBV5-6
j_call: TRBJ2-7

cdr3_nt: TGCAGTGCACCCGCCGGGCGCCACACAGAGCAGTTCTTC
cdr3_aa: CSAPAGRHTEQFF
clone_size: once
d_call: .
v_call: TRBV20-1
j_call: TRBJ2-1

cdr3_nt: TGCAGCGCCTCCGGGACAGGGGAGTACAATGAGCAGTTCTTC
cdr3_aa: CSASGTGEYNEQFF
clone_size: .
d_call: TRBD1
v_call: TRBV29-1
j_call: TRBJ2-1

cdr3_nt: TGTGCCAGCAGTCTCCCGGAGCTAGCGGGGGACACAGATACGCAGTATTTT
cdr3_aa: CASSLPELAGDTDTQYF
clone_size: .
d_call: TRBD2
v_call: TRBV6-2/TRBV6-3
j_call: TRBJ2-3

cdr3_nt: TGCAGTGCAACCAGACAGGGCTACGAGCAGTACTTC
cdr3_aa: CSATRQGYEQYF
clone_size: few
d_call: TRBD1
v_call: TRBV20-1
j_call: TRBJ2-7

cdr3_nt: TGTGCCGCAGCGGGGACGGGGGGGACTGGCTACACCTTC
cdr3_aa: CAAAGTGGTGYTF
clone_size: .
d_call: .
v_call: TRBV6-6
j_call: TRBJ1-2

cdr3_nt: TGTGCCAGCAGTTTTGGGGAAATGAACACTGAAGCTTTCTTT
cdr3_aa: CASSFGEMNTEAFF
clone_size: few
d_call: .
v_call: TRBV12-3/TRBV12-4
j_call: TRBJ1-1

cdr3_nt: TGTGCCAGCAGCTTCCAGGGGACGGGGAATGAGCAGTTCTTC
cdr3_aa: CASSFQGTGNEQFF
clone_size: .
d_call: .
v_call: TRBV7-9
j_call: TRBJ2-1

cdr3_nt: TGTGCCACCAGCAGAGAAAGATCATGGGGGAACCAAGAGACCCAGTACTTC
cdr3_aa: CATSRERSWGNQETQYF
clone_size: .
d_call: .
v_call: TRBV15
j_call: TRBJ2-5

cdr3_nt: TGTGCCATCATGGGGACAGGGGGAGGTTCTGAAGCTTTCTTT
cdr3_aa: CAIMGTGGGSEAFF
clone_size: once
d_call: TRBD1
v_call: TRBV10-3
j_call: TRBJ1-1

cdr3_nt: TGTGCCAGCAGTAGGTCCCGCTCGCAAGATACGCAGTATTTT
cdr3_aa: CASSRSRSQDTQYF
clone_size: .
d_call: .
v_call: TRBV3-1
j_call: TRBJ2-3

cdr3_nt: TGTGCCAGCAGCTTCGGTCCCCAAGGCAGGGAGGCTGAAGCTTTCTTT
cdr3_aa: CASSFGPQGREAEAFF
clone_size: .
d_call: .
v_call: TRBV11-2
j_call: TRBJ1-1

cdr3_nt: TGTGCCAGCAGTGACTCGGAGGTGGAAACTAACTATGGCTACACCTTC
cdr3_aa: CASSDSEVETNYGYTF
clone_size: few
d_call: .
v_call: TRBV6-4
j_call: TRBJ1-2

cdr3_nt: TGCGCCAGCAGCCAAGATACGGCTAGCGGGTACAATGAGCAGTTCTTC
cdr3_aa: CASSQDTASGYNEQFF
clone_size: .
d_call: TRBD2
v_call: TRBV4-1
j_call: TRBJ2-1

cdr3_nt: TGTGCCAGTCGGGGACCGCGGTCGACCACAGATACGCAGTATTTT
cdr3_aa: CASRGPRSTTDTQYF
clone_size: .
d_call: .
v_call: TRBV6-5
j_call: TRBJ2-3

cdr3_nt: TGTGCCAGCAGCAAAAAATGGACAGGTCACTGGCGTCGAGAGCAGTTCTTC
cdr3_aa: CASSKKWTGHWRREQFF
clone_size: .
d_call: .
v_call: TRBV21-1
j_call: TRBJ2-1

cdr3_nt: TGCAGTGCGTTCCAGGGGGGTAGCGGGAGTATGAATGAGCAGTTCTTC
cdr3_aa: CSAFQGGSGSMNEQFF
clone_size: .
d_call: TRBD2
v_call: TRBV20-1
j_call: TRBJ2-1

cdr3_nt: TGTGCCAGTAGGGGAACCGGGCGCACAGATACGCAGTATTTT
cdr3_aa: CASRGTGRTDTQYF
clone_size: .
d_call: .
v_call: TRBV19
j_call: TRBJ2-3

cdr3_nt: TGTGCCACCAGCAGAGGACAGGGCTTCTCTGGGGCCAACGTCCTGACTTTC
cdr3_aa: CATSRGQGFSGANVLTF
clone_size: .
d_call: TRBD1
v_call: TRBV15
j_call: TRBJ2-6

cdr3_nt: TGTAGTGCTCGAGACTTGTGGGGCACAGATACGCAGTATTTT
cdr3_aa: CSARDLWGTDTQYF
clone_size: .
d_call: .
v_call: TRBV20-1
j_call: TRBJ2-3

cdr3_nt: TGTGCCAGCCGGGACAGGGGGTCCTACAATGAGCAGTTCTTC
cdr3_aa: CASRDRGSYNEQFF
clone_size: .
d_call: TRBD1
v_call: TRBV19
j_call: TRBJ2-1

cdr3_nt: TGCAGCGTTGCGGGACAGGCTAATCAGCCCCAGCATTTT
cdr3_aa: CSVAGQANQPQHF
clone_size: few
d_call: TRBD1
v_call: TRBV29-1
j_call: TRBJ1-5

cdr3_nt: TGTGCCAGCAGTGCATCCGGGGCATATGGCTACACCTTC
cdr3_aa: CASSASGAYGYTF
clone_size: .
d_call: .
v_call: TRBV6-1
j_call: TRBJ1-2

cdr3_nt: TGTGCCAGCAGCCAAGAGGGGCATGAGCAGTTCTTC
cdr3_aa: CASSQEGHEQFF
clone_size: .
d_call: .
v_call: TRBV3-1
j_call: TRBJ2-1

cdr3_nt: TGTGCCAGCAGCTTAGAGGCGGCGGGGCAAACCCCACAAGAGACCCAGTACTTC
cdr3_aa: CASSLEAAGQTPQETQYF
clone_size: few
d_call: .
v_call: TRBV7-2
j_call: TRBJ2-5

cdr3_nt: TGCGCCAGCAGCTTGGCCCCACAGGGACAGGGGTCACCCCTCCACTTT
cdr3_aa: CASSLAPQGQGSPLHF
clone_size: .
d_call: TRBD1
v_call: TRBV5-1
j_call: TRBJ1-6

cdr3_nt: TGTGCCAGCAGCTTAGGGACAGGGGGTAAGAACTCCTACGAGCAGTACTTC
cdr3_aa: CASSLGTGGKNSYEQYF
clone_size: few
d_call: TRBD1
v_call: TRBV7-9
j_call: TRBJ2-7

cdr3_nt: TGTGCCAGCAATTACCGGGACAGGGGTTACGAGCAGTACTTC
cdr3_aa: CASNYRDRGYEQYF
clone_size: .
d_call: TRBD1
v_call: TRBV2
j_call: TRBJ2-7

cdr3_nt: TGTGCCATCAGAGACAGGGGGGACACCGGGGAGCTGTTTTTT
cdr3_aa: CAIRDRGDTGELFF
clone_size: .
d_call: TRBD1
v_call: TRBV10-3
j_call: TRBJ2-2

cdr3_nt: TGTGCCAGCAGCAAGACAGGGGTCAATCAGCCCCAGCATTTT
cdr3_aa: CASSKTGVNQPQHF
clone_size: .
d_call: TRBD1
v_call: TRBV5-5
j_call: TRBJ1-5

cdr3_nt: TGTGCCAGCAGGATGACAGGGCTCTATGGCTACACCTTC
cdr3_aa: CASRMTGLYGYTF
clone_size: .
d_call: TRBD1
v_call: TRBV28
j_call: TRBJ1-2

cdr3_nt: TGCAGCGTTCAACAACAGGGGAGAGCTTTCTTT
cdr3_aa: CSVQQQGRAFF
clone_size: .
d_call: TRBD1
v_call: TRBV29-1
j_call: TRBJ1-1

cdr3_nt: TGTGCCACCAGTGAAAGCGGAGGGACCGATACGCAGTATTTT
cdr3_aa: CATSESGGTDTQYF
clone_size: .
d_call: .
v_call: TRBV24-1
j_call: TRBJ2-3

cdr3_nt: TGTGCCAGCAGCTTAGCGTCGCGGGGGGGCACAGATACGCAGTATTTT
cdr3_aa: CASSLASRGGTDTQYF
clone_size: .
d_call: TRBD2
v_call: TRBV7-8
j_call: TRBJ2-3

cdr3_nt: TGTGCCAGCAGCCAAGCCCAGGGTTATGAAAAACTGTTTTTT
cdr3_aa: CASSQAQGYEKLFF
clone_size: .
d_call: .
v_call: TRBV14
j_call: TRBJ1-4

cdr3_nt: TGTGCCAGCAGCCATGGGAGTAGAACCGGGCAAGAGACCCAGTACTTC
cdr3_aa: CASSHGSRTGQETQYF
clone_size: .
d_call: .
v_call: TRBV14
j_call: TRBJ2-5